Sequencing of this T cell receptor beta chain was carried out in a study of identical twins. The study's findings and limits: Out-of-frame sharing of TCR alpha in monozygotic twins was underestimated by models. For cord blood, abundant beta clonotypes had fewer insertions, unlike memory repertoires, which showed none.

With regard to this clonotype: The target antigen is unknown.

V was trimmed by 0 bases and J by 5 bases, leaving 11 bases between them. The CDR3 sequence is 14 residues long. A universal primer site arose from template switching, and cDNA bore unique molecular identifiers. TCRdb re-analysed the 5' RACE reads in MiXCR, keeping a single row per CDR3 protein. The sample shows around 530,000 distinct CDR3 sequences, around 15% of them seen only once. These same data were also listed under a study on yellow fever vaccine responses in identical twins.

The V and J genes are TRBV12-3 or TRBV12-4 and TRBJ2-7; D not resolved. The receptor was isolated from a woman aged 18-29 years in good health. Sequencing was carried out using CD4+ T cells sorted from blood. The CDR3 bases are TGTGCCAGCAGTTTAGCGGGTGGGTACGACGAGCAGTACTTC. It encodes CASSLAGGYDEQYF.